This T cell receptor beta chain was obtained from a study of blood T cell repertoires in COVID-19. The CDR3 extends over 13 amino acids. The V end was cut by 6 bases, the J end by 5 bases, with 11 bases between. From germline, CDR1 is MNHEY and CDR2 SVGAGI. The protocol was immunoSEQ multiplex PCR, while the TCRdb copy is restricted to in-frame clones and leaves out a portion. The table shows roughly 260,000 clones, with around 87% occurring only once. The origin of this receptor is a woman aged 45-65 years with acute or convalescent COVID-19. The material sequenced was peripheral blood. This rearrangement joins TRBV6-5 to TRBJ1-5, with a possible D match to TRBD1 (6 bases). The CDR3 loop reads CASRTAGDQPQHF. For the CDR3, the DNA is TGTGCCAGCAGGACGGCAGGGGATCAGCCCCAGCATTTT.